The 4 T cell receptor beta chains reported below all come from one sample, sequenced in a study of T cells in Graves' hyperthyroidism and ophthalmopathy (dated by TCRdb to the late 2010s). The library was prepared using multiplex PCR. This sample was sequenced with an Illumina HiSeq 2000. The TCR beta CDR3 regions were amplified from RNA transcripts. The first round of RT-PCR for the TCR CDR3 was performed with the HTBI primer set and the Qiagen OneStep RT-PCR kit. TCRdb reprocessed the public reads (quality trimming at Q25 with fastp, clone calling with MiXCR) and kept in-frame beta chains. CDR3 protein duplicates are merged, each entry listing the most common genes and DNA. This sample has 270,000 or so distinct CDR3 sequences in its table, and approximately 26% of those were observed once. Roughly a quarter of the sample comes from the top ten. Sequencing was done on a sample of blood. These TCRs come from a man aged 35-49 years with Graves' hyperthyroidism that later progressed to Graves' ophthalmopathy.

The chain links TRBV24-1 to TRBJ2-5; a weak D match, TRBD1 (5 bases). V was shortened by 3 bases and J by 3 bases, with 13 bases between the two germline ends. This CDR3 has 15 amino acids. The germline gives CDR1 KGHDR, CDR2 SFDVKD. The CDR3 DNA reads TGTGCCACCAGTGATGCCAGGGTGCCCGAAGAGACCCAGTACTTC. Amino acid sequence: CATSDARVPEETQYF.

In this sample, this clonotype turned up many times. The CDR3 DNA reads TGTGCCAGCAGTTTAACAGACCGGAGCTCCTACGAGCAGTACTTC. This sequence encodes CASSLTDRSSYEQYF. This sequence joins TRBV28 and TRBJ2-7; D gene unclear. The germline V gene has CDR1 MDHEN and CDR2 SYDVKM. The CDR3 covers 15 residues. Trimming removed 2 bases from V and 0 bases from J, with 11 bases in between.

This clonotype was seen ten or more times. The J gene is TRBJ2-5, the V gene TRBV2, with D unclear. The CDR3 contains 11 residues. V was trimmed by 8 bases and J by 5 bases, leaving 9 bases between them. Germline-derived CDR1 and CDR2 are SNHLY and FYNNEI. CDR3 residues: CASRYGETQYF. The CDR3 DNA sequence: TGTGCCAGCCGATACGGGGAGACCCAGTACTTC.

The sample holds many counts of this clonotype. The chain employs TRBV12-3 or TRBV12-4 and TRBJ2-6; D gene ambiguous. Trimming removed 8 bases from V and 0 bases from J, with 5 bases in between. This CDR3 spans 13 amino acids. The CDR3 region has the DNA TGTGCCAGCGGTAACTCTGGGGCCAACGTCCTGACTTTC. Its translation is CASGNSGANVLTF.